Given below is one TCR beta chain in context. What it recognizes is unknown. The treatment denotes: oral pan-JAK inhibitor, 5-10 mg twice daily. Sorting from PBMCs produced CD4+ and CD8+ T cells. It was cDNA, reverse transcribed from extracted RNA, that served as the sequencing template. The method was immunoSEQ multiplex PCR; TCRdb's version includes in-frame clones alone and lacks a portion of them. The sample comprises 130,000 or so clones, approximately 90% of which are singletons, and under 15% rests with the top ten. This entry belongs to a study of CD8+ T cells in alopecia areata. Looking at the study overall: The SALT score measured affected scalp surface percentage in treated patients.

The length of the CDR3 is 10 residues. V was clipped by 4 bases and J by 7 bases, with 1 base between them. Germline V CDR1 and CDR2: LNHDA, SQIVND (reference sequence). Study-wide findings and caveats: Uncertain still, given a single nonresponder, is whether baseline CD8+ expansion links to response. Elevated clonality characterized lesional scalp relative to normal scalp, particularly in alopecia totalis/universalis.

The sequenced sample was CD8+ T cells sorted from blood, obtained at week 4, from a patient treated with tofacitinib. The V gene is TRBV19, the J gene TRBJ2-2, with D unresolved. This receptor was identified in a human donor with alopecia areata. DNA for the CDR3: TGTGCCAGTAGTAGCGGGGAGCTGTTTTTT. Translated, it gives CASSSGELFF.